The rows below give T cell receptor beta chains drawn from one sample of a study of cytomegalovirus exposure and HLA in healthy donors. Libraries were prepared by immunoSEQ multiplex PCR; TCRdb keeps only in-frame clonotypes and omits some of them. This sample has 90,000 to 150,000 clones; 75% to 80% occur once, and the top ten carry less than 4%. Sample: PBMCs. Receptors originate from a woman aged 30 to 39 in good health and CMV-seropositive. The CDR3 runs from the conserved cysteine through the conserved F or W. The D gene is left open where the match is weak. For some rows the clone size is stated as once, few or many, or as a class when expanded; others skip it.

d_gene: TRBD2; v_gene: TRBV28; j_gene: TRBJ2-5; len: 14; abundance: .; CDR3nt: TGTGCCAGCAGTCTTAAGCGGGGGCGGGGGACCCAGTACTTC; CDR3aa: CASSLKRGRGTQYF
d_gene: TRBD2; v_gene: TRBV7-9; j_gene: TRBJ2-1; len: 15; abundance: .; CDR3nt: TGTGCCAGCAGGATACTAGCGGACCCCTACAATGAGCAGTTCTTC; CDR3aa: CASRILADPYNEQFF
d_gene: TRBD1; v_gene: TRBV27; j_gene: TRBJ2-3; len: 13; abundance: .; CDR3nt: TGTGCCAGCAGTTCCCAGGGGGCAGATACGCAGTATTTT; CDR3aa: CASSSQGADTQYF
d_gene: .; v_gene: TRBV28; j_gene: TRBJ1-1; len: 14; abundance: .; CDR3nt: TGTGCCAGCGGATCCAGGGGATTGGGGATGAAGGCTTTCTTT; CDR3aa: CASGSRGLGMKAFF
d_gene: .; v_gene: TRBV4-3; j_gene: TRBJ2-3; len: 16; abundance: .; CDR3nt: TGCGCCAGCAGCCAAAATTCTGGCAGTCTCACAGATACGCAGTATTTT; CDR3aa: CASSQNSGSLTDTQYF
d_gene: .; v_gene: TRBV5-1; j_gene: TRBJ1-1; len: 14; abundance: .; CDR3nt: TGCGCCAGCACCGCGTGGGCGGGGAACACTGAAGCTTTCTTT; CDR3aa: CASTAWAGNTEAFF
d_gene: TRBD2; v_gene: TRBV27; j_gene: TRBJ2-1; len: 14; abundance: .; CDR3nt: TGTGCCAGCAGCTATAGCGGGGACGGCAATGAGCAGTTCTTC; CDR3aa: CASSYSGDGNEQFF
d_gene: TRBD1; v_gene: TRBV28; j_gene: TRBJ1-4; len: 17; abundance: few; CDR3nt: TGTGCCAGCAGTCGTAACACAGGGGGACCAATGAATGAAAAACTGTTTTTT; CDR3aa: CASSRNTGGPMNEKLFF
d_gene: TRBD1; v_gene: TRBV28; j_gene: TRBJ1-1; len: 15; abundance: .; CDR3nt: TGTGCCAGCAGAAACCCAGGACAGGGAGGCACTGAAGCTTTCTTT; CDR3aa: CASRNPGQGGTEAFF
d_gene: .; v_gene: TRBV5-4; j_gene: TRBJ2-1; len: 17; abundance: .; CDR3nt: TGTGCCAGCAGCCAGTCTACGAAGACTAGGGTCATTAATGAGCAGTTCTTC; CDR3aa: CASSQSTKTRVINEQFF